This record concerns one T cell receptor beta chain sequence. Its antigen has not been determined. There are no base qualities to consult, and no much larger clone falls within one base. This entry comes from a study of T-cell memory formation after mild COVID-19 (dated by TCRdb to the early 2020s). Describing the broader study: Most TCR sequence clusters were specific to one of the two donors. T-cell clones expanding and contracting after mild COVID-19 in a couple of donors were tracked by longitudinal TCRalpha and TCRbeta repertoire sequencing. The cohort was made up of two young adult volunteers, one female and one male, who were previously healthy. The research as a whole found: Clones that contracted from day 15 to 85 showed balanced CD4/CD8 phenotypes, whereas a second wave of clones that expanded from day 15 to 37 leaned towards CD4+. Some responding clones were detected in pre-infection memory, which suggested that pre-existing cross-reactive memory T cells had joined the SARS-CoV-2 response. The study covered only two mild cases, and larger cohorts including severe cases with pre-infection samples were considered necessary. Whether the second-wave clones peaking on day 37 were SARS-CoV-2 specific was not confirmed. Contracting CD4+ clones turned up mainly in the CM and EM memory subsets, whereas EMRA was where CD8+ clones were enriched.

Deletion took 1 base off V and 4 bases off J, with a span of 6 bases between the germline ends. The cysteine opens and the phenylalanine closes a CDR3 of 13 amino acids. The entry retains the CDR3 DNA only, 39 bases that are in frame from base 1. Based on the germline V gene, the CDR1 and CDR2 sequences are SGHVS and FQNEAQ. PBMCs were isolated by Ficoll-Paque density gradient centrifugation. The sequencer was an Illumina NovaSeq 6000. TCRalpha and TCRbeta cDNA libraries were constructed by 5'RACE with constant-segment primers, with sample barcodes and unique molecular identifiers being introduced. RNA was extracted from every sample with Trizol reagent. The libraries were amplified in two PCR steps, and the second step added a second sample barcode and Illumina TruSeq adapters. Libraries were sequenced on an Illumina NovaSeq with 2 x 150 bp paired-end reads. In the authors' own workflow: Demultiplexing of reads and collapsing into UMI-guided consensus sequences were performed with migec v1.2.7. Using mixcr v2.1.11, UMI consensuses were aligned to TRA and TRB V and J templates and then assembled into clonotypes. Clonotypes were classified as expanded or contracted when called significant by both edgeR and NoisET, with noise models trained on biological replicates. For edgeR calls, the cutoffs were a false discovery rate-adjusted p below 0.01 and a log2 fold-change threshold of 1. As an exploratory analysis of dynamics, max-normalized trajectories of the 1000 most abundant clonotypes were examined by PCA with hierarchical clustering. Separately sequenced CD4+ and CD8+ repertoires were used to assign a CD4 or CD8 phenotype to each responding clone. TCRdb itself trimmed the public reads at Q25 with fastp, ran MiXCR and retained productive beta chains. Here each entry gathers all rows of one CDR3 protein and keeps the most common genes and DNA. For this entry, the V and J calls and clone size follow TCRdb and not the study's own pipeline. The sample table records 150,000 to 200,000 distinct CDR3 sequences; roughly 28% of these occur just once. 12% of the sample is taken by the ten largest.

This clonotype was obtained from an adult woman who had mild COVID-19 (a few samples of this study predate the infection). The sample titles of this study are shuffled in the database, so cell type and time point are left out; the donor was told from shared clones. The sequenced material came from PBMCs or a T cell subset sorted from them (not recorded which). The chain employs TRBV7-8 and TRBJ2-3, with the D gene not clear enough to name. CDR3 loop: CASSLGGADTQYF. The bases are TGTGCCAGCAGCTTAGGTGGAGCAGATACGCAGTATTTT.